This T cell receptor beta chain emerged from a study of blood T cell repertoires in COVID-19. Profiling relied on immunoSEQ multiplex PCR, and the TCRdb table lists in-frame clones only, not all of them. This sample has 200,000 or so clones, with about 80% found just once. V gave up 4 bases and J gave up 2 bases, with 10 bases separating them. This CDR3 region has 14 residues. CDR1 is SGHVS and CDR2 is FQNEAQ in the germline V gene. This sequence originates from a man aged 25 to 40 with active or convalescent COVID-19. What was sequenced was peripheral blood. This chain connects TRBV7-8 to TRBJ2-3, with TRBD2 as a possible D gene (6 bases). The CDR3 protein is CASSSGLYTDTQYF. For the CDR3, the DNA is TGTGCCAGCAGCTCGGGACTTTACACAGATACGCAGTATTTT. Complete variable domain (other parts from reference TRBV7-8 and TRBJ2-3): GAGVSQSPRYKVAKRGQDVALRCDPISGHVSLFWYQQALGQGPEFLTYFQNEAQLDKSGLPSDRFFAERPEGSVSTLKIQRTQQEDSAVYLCASSSGLYTDTQYFGPGTRLTVL.